The 19 T cell receptor beta chains below were found in one sample sequenced in a study of cytomegalovirus exposure and HLA in healthy donors. Primers: 60 Vbeta forward and 13 Jbeta reverse. Profiled with immunoSEQ multiplex PCR; TCRdb holds only in-frame clones, not every one. The sample gives about 110,000 clones, approximately 85% of which show up once; roughly 1.6% is in the top ten. The sequenced sample was PBMCs. These receptors came from a man over 45 in good health and CMV-seronegative.

The gene calls are TRBV20-1 and TRBJ1-1, with D tentatively TRBD1 (5 bases). Germline CDR1 reads DFQATT; CDR2 reads SNEGSKA (reference sequence). Trimming took 6 bases from V and 4 from J, leaving 9 bases between them. There are 11 residues in the CDR3. For the CDR3, the DNA is TGCAGTGCCAAGGACACCACTGAAGCTTTCTTT. Its translation: CSAKDTTEAFF.

This clone was recorded once. Other DNA sequences from this sample encode an identical CDR3 as well. The rearrangement joins TRBV5-4 to TRBJ2-7, with TRBD2 as a possible D gene (5 bases). Per germline, CDR1 SGHNT and CDR2 YYREEE (reference sequence). The CDR3 has 15 amino acids. V lost 0 bases, J lost 3 bases, and 13 bases lay in between. CDR3 nucleotides: TGTGCCAGCAGCTTGGCGGGGAATTTAGGCTACGAGCAGTACGTC. Protein: CASSLAGNLGYEQYV.

The V and J genes are TRBV11-1 and TRBJ1-4, with 7 bases fitting TRBD1. The CDR3 sequence is 13 residues long. The germline V gene encodes CDR1 SGHAT and CDR2 FQDESV (reference sequence). The V and J ends lost 2 bases and 8 bases, in that order; junction bases with no gene match: 2. CDR3: CASSLSRGEKLFF. The CDR3 nucleotides read TGTGCCAGCAGCTTATCCAGGGGGGAAAAACTGTTTTTT.

The chain uses TRBV11-2 and TRBJ2-7; 8 nucleotides line up with TRBD1. The CDR3 sequence is 16 residues long. Germline assignment: CDR1 SGHAT and CDR2 FQNNGV. J lost 2 bases, V lost 5 bases, and 11 bases had no gene match. CDR3 residues: CASSQVKGQGPYEQYF. CDR3 bases: TGTGCCAGCAGCCAAGTAAAAGGACAGGGCCCCTACGAGCAGTACTTC.

The chain recombines TRBV7-2 with TRBJ1-1, with D maybe TRBD1 (6 bases). Germline CDR1 and CDR2: SGHTA and FQGNSA. V was pared by 5 bases and J by 1 base, with 14 bases between. CDR3 size: 15 residues. The CDR3 reads CASSLNGGQNTEAFF. CDR3 in DNA: TGTGCCAGCAGCCTCAATGGGGGCCAGAACACTGAAGCTTTCTTT.

This chain connects TRBV2 to TRBJ2-1; D gene unclear. The CDR3 spans 14 residues. Germline CDR1 and CDR2: SNHLY and FYNNEI. V lost 6 bases and J lost 0, with 9 bases in between. The CDR3 DNA sequence: TGTGCCAGCAGGGAGAAAAGCTCCTACAATGAGCAGTTCTTC. Residues: CASREKSSYNEQFF.

The gene calls are TRBV5-5 and TRBJ2-6; 7 bases match TRBD1. From germline, CDR1 is SGHKS and CDR2 YYEKEE (reference sequence). The CDR3 has 16 residues. V lost 2 bases and J lost 0; bases outside the gene matches: 2. CDR3: CASSLQGSSGANVLTF. The DNA for the CDR3 is TGTGCCAGCAGCTTACAGGGGAGCTCTGGGGCCAACGTCCTGACTTTC. The full variable domain, in which reference TRBV5-5 and TRBJ2-6 provide the parts outside the CDR3, is DAGVTQSPTHLIKTRGQQVTLRCSPISGHKSVSWYQQVLGQGPQFIFQYYEKEERGRGNFPDRFSARQFPNYSSELNVNALLLGDSALYLCASSLQGSSGANVLTFGAGSRLTVL.

V usage is TRBV19 and J usage is TRBJ2-1, with TRBD1 as a possible D gene (6 bases). V was cut by 5 bases and J by 9 bases, with 14 bases left in between. CDR1 LNHDA and CDR2 SQIVND come from the germline V gene (reference sequence). The CDR3 loop spans 13 amino acids. The CDR3 loop reads CASSVHRGGEQFF. Written as DNA, the CDR3 is TGTGCCAGTAGTGTCCACAGAGGGGGTGAGCAGTTCTTC. Variable domain in full (rest from reference TRBV19 and TRBJ2-1): DGGITQSPKYLFRKEGQNVTLSCEQNLNHDAMYWYRQDPGQGLRLIYYSQIVNDFQKGDIAEGYSVSREKKESFPLTVTSAQKNPTAFYLCASSVHRGGEQFFGPGTRLTVL.

This clone was observed a single time. This chain connects TRBV30 to TRBJ2-4; D not resolved. Germline loops: CDR1 GTSNPN, CDR2 SVGIG (reference sequence). Trimming stripped 1 base from V and 4 bases from J, with 5 bases between. The CDR3 is 12 residues long. The CDR3 DNA reads as TGTGCCTGGAGTGCCCAGAAAAACATTCAGTACTTC. Translating gives CAWSAQKNIQYF.

This clone was seen once. The chain uses TRBV28 and TRBJ1-3; no firm D call. The V gene lost 10 bases and the J gene lost 4 bases, with 14 bases spanning the gap. The CDR3 extends over 13 amino acids. Per the germline V gene, CDR1 is MDHEN and CDR2 is SYDVKM. The CDR3, as DNA: TGTGCCACCTCGACGGGAACCGGAAACACCATATATTTT. Translation gives CATSTGTGNTIYF.

In its sample, this clone was seen once. This rearrangement joins TRBV5-1 to TRBJ2-7; no definite D call. Trimming stripped 0 bases from V and 0 bases from J, with 22 bases between. CDR1 SGHRS and CDR2 YFSETQ come from the germline V gene. The CDR3 consists of 19 residues. The CDR3, as DNA: TGCGCCAGCAGCTTGGCGAACAGACGGCAAGCCTCAAGCTCCTACGAGCAGTACTTC. Encoded protein: CASSLANRRQASSSYEQYF.

CDR3 sequence reads: CASSLTASGDFETQYF. The DNA for the CDR3 is TGTGCCAGCAGCTTAACCGCTAGCGGGGATTTCGAGACCCAGTACTTC. The chain joins TRBV7-3 to TRBJ2-5; TRBD2 matches 9 bases. Trimming at V came to 0 bases and at J to 5 bases, leaving 7 bases not matched to a gene. Per germline, CDR1 SGHTA and CDR2 FQGTGA. The CDR3 contains 16 residues.

The rearrangement uses TRBV11-2 and TRBJ2-6; no firm D call. CDR3 length: 15 amino acids. Trimming left V 0 bases short and J 0 bases short, with 3 bases between. Germline CDR1 reads SGHAT; CDR2 reads FQNNGV. The CDR3 protein is CASSLDSSGANVLTF. CDR3 DNA sequence: TGTGCCAGCAGCTTAGATAGCTCTGGGGCCAACGTCCTGACTTTC.

The V gene is TRBV4-1, the J gene TRBJ2-3; TRBD1 aligns across 8 bases. The ends lost 2 bases at V and 5 bases at J; junction bases unmatched: 6. From germline, CDR1 is MGHRA and CDR2 YSYEKL. The CDR3 extends over 15 amino acids. CDR3 in amino acids: CASSQPDRAGDTQYF. DNA for the CDR3: TGCGCCAGCAGCCAACCGGACAGGGCTGGAGATACGCAGTATTTT.

The rearrangement uses TRBV4-2 and TRBJ1-3, with D unclear. Germline CDR1 LGHNA, CDR2 YNFKEQ. CDR3 length: 15 residues. V lost 1 base and J 0 bases, leaving 7 bases between the germline ends. The CDR3 protein is CASSQAGTSGNTIYF. The DNA for the CDR3 is TGTGCCAGCAGCCAAGCCGGTACCTCTGGAAACACCATATATTTT.

The V call is TRBV5-1, the J call TRBJ2-3, with 7 bases aligning to TRBD2. The germline gives CDR1 SGHRS, CDR2 YFSETQ. The CDR3 totals 15 residues. Losses at the gene ends were 3 bases for V and 3 bases for J; bases not matched to a gene: 7. For the CDR3, the DNA is TGCGCCAGCAGCTGGGAGGGGTTCCCAACAGATACGCAGTATTTT. Its translation: CASSWEGFPTDTQYF.

The V and J genes are TRBV30 and TRBJ2-7; 13 nucleotides align to TRBD2. The CDR3 loop spans 16 amino acids. Germline V gene lookup returns CDR1 GTSNPN and CDR2 SVGIG (reference sequence). With 5 bases clipped from V and 5 bases from J, the junction kept 12 bases outside the gene matches. Written as DNA, the CDR3 is TGTGCCTGGCGTAAATGGACTAGCGGGGGCTTAGACGAGCAGTACTTC. Translating gives CAWRKWTSGGLDEQYF. The whole variable domain, filled in from reference TRBV30 and TRBJ2-7, reads SQTIHQWPATLVQPVGSPLSLECTVEGTSNPNLYWYRQAAGRGLQLLFYSVGIGQISSEVPQNLSASRPQDRQFILSSKKLLLSDSGFYLCAWRKWTSGGLDEQYFGPGTRLTVT.

The chain uses TRBV5-5 and TRBJ1-1; no reliable D call. Trimming left V 0 bases short and J 5 bases short, with 8 bases between. Germline values: CDR1 SGHKS, CDR2 YYEKEE (reference sequence). CDR3 length: 13 amino acids. CDR3 nucleotides: TGTGCCAGCAGCTTGGGACCCGGGACTGAAGCTTTCTTT. Its protein product is CASSLGPGTEAFF.

V is TRBV7-9 and J is TRBJ2-2, with D possibly matching TRBD2 (6 bases). The ends were cut back, 3 bases at V and 4 bases at J, with 9 bases in the middle. The CDR3 spans 14 residues. Germline loops: CDR1 SEHNR, CDR2 FQNEAQ (reference sequence). This CDR3 reads CASSFSGVTGELFF. Here the CDR3 DNA reads TGTGCCAGCAGCTTTTCGGGGGTCACCGGGGAGCTGTTTTTT.